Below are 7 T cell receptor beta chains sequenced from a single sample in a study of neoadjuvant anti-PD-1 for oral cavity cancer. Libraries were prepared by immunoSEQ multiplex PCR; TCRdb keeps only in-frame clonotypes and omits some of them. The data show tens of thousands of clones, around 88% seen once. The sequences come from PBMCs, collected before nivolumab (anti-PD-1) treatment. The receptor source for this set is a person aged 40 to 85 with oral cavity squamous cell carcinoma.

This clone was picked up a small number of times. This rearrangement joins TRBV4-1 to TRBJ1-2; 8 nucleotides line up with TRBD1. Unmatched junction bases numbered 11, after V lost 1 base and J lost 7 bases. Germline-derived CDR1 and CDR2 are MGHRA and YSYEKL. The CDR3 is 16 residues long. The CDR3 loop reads CASSQGQGLFYRGYTF. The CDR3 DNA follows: TGCGCCAGCAGCCAAGGACAGGGGCTCTTCTATCGTGGCTACACCTTC.

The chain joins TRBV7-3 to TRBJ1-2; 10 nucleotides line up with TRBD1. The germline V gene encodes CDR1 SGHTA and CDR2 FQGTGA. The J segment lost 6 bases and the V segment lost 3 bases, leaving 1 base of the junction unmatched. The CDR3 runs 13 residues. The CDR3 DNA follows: TGTGCCAGCAGCTTCGGGACAGGGGATGGCTACACCTTC. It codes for CASSFGTGDGYTF.

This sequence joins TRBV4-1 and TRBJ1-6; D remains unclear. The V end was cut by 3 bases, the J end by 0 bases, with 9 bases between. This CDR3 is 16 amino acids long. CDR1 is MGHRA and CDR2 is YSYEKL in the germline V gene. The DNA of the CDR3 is TGCGCCAGCAGCCACACCGGCAGCTCCTATAATTCACCCCTCCACTTT. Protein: CASSHTGSSYNSPLHF.

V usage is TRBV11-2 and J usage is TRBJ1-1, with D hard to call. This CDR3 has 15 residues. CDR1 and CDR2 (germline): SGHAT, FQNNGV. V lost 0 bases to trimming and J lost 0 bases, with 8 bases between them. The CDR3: CASSLEPGMNTEAFF. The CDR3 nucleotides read TGTGCCAGCAGCTTAGAACCGGGAATGAACACTGAAGCTTTCTTT.

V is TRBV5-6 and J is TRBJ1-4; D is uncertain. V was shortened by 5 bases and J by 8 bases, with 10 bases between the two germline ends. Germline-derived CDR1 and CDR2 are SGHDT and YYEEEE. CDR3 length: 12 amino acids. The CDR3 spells CASSFGREKLFF. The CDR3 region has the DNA TGTGCCAGCAGTTTTGGCCGGGAAAAACTGTTTTTT.

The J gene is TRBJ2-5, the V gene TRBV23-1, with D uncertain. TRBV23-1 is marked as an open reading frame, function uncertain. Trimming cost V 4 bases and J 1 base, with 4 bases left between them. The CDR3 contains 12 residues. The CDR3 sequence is CASSPGQETQYF. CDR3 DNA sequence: TGCGCCAGCAGTCCCGGCCAAGAGACCCAGTACTTC.

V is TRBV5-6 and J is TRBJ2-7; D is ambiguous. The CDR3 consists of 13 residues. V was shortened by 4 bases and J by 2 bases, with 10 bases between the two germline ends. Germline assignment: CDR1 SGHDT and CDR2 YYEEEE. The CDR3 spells CASSLGGPYEQYF. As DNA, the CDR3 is TGTGCCAGCAGCCTCGGCGGTCCCTACGAGCAGTACTTC.